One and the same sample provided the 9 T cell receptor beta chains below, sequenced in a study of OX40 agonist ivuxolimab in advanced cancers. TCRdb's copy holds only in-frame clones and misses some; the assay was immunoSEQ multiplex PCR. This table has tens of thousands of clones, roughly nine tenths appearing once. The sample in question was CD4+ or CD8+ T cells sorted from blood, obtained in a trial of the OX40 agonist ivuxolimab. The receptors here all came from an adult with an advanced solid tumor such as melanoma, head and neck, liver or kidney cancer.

The CDR3 DNA is TGTGCCAGCAGGGCGGGGGGGCTTTCCTACAATGAGCAGTTCTTC. This codes for CASRAGGLSYNEQFF. The chain carries TRBV27 and TRBJ2-1; 9 bases fit TRBD2. The CDR3 contains 15 residues. V was clipped by 6 bases and J by 1 base; unmatched bases: 4. Germline CDR1 and CDR2: MNHEY and SMNVEV (reference sequence).

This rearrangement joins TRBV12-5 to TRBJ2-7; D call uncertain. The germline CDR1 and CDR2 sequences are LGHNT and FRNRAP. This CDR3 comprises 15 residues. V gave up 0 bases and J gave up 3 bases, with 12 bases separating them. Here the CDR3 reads CASGLVIGLLYEQYF. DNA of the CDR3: TGTGCTAGTGGTTTGGTAATAGGGTTACTCTACGAGCAGTACTTC.

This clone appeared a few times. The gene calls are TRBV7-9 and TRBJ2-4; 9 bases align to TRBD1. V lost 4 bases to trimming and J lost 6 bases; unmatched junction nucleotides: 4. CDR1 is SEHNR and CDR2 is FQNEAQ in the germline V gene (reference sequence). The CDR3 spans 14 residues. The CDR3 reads CASSSTGGINIQYF. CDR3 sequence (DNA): TGTGCCAGCAGCTCGACAGGGGGAATAAACATTCAGTACTTC. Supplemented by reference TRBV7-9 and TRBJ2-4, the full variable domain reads DTGVSQNPRHKITKRGQNVTFRCDPISEHNRLYWYRQTLGQGPEFLTYFQNEAQLEKSRLLSDRFSAERPKGSFSTLEIQRTEQGDSAMYLCASSSTGGINIQYFGAGTRLSVL.

CDR3 protein: CSDNEAFF. CDR3 DNA: TGCAGCGACAATGAAGCTTTCTTT. The chain uses TRBV29-1 and TRBJ1-1; unclear D gene. The length of the CDR3 is 8 residues. The V end lost 7 bases, the J end lost 7 bases, and 4 bases lay between the germline ends. The germline V gene encodes CDR1 SQVTM and CDR2 ANQGSEA.

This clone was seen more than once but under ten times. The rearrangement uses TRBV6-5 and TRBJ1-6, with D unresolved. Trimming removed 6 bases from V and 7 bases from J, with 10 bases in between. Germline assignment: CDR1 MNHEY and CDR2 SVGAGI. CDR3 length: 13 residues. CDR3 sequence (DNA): TGTGCCAGCAGACGGGATCAGAATTCACCCCTCCACTTT. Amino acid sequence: CASRRDQNSPLHF.

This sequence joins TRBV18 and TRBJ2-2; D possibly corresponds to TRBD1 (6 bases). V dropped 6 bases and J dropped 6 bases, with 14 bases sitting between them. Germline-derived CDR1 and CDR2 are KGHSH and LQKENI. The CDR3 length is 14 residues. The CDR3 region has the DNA TGTGCCAGCTCGACACCAGGGGACCCCGGGGAGCTGTTTTTT. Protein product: CASSTPGDPGELFF.

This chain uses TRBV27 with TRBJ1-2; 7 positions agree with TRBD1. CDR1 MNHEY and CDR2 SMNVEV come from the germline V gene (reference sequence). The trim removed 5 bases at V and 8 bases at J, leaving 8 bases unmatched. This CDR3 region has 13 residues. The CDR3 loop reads CASSRGTASGYTF. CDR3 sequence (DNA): TGTGCCAGCAGTAGAGGGACAGCAAGCGGCTACACCTTC.

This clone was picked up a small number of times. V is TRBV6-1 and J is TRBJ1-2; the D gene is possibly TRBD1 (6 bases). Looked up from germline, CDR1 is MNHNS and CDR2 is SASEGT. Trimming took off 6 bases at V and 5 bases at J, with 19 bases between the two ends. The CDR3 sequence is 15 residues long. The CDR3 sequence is CASRKQRGFEYGYTF. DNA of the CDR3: TGTGCCAGCAGAAAACAAAGGGGGTTTGAGTATGGCTACACCTTC.

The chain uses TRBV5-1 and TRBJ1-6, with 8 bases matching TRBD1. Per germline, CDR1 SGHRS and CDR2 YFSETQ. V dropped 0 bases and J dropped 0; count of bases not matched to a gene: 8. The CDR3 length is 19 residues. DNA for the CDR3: TGCGCCAGCAGCTTGGATATTCCGACAGGGGTCTCCTATAATTCACCCCTCCACTTT. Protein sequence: CASSLDIPTGVSYNSPLHF.